Each of the 27 T cell receptor beta chains below was sequenced from the same sample in a study of T cell changes during pregnancy in multiple sclerosis. TCRdb's copy holds only in-frame clones and misses some; the assay was immunoSEQ multiplex PCR. This table holds around 63,000 clones, about nine tenths found once. Source: peripheral blood, taken in the third trimester of pregnancy. The receptors originated from a female donor in good health, enrolled as a control in a pregnancy study.

The chain has TRBV2 and TRBJ1-3, with D perhaps matching TRBD1 (6 bases). Germline V gives CDR1 SNHLY, CDR2 FYNNEI. Trimming left V 6 bases short and J 4 bases short, with 13 bases between. The length of the CDR3 is 14 residues. CDR3 in amino acids: CASRPQGPGNTIYF. In DNA, the CDR3 is TGTGCCAGCAGGCCACAGGGTCCGGGAAACACCATATATTTT.

This chain links TRBV12-5 with TRBJ2-1; 7 nucleotides agree with TRBD1. This CDR3 region has 21 residues. J was trimmed by 0 bases and V by 0 bases; bases with no gene match: 17. From germline, CDR1 is LGHNT and CDR2 FRNRAP. This CDR3 is CASGLVGRGLTGLGSYNEQFF. CDR3 DNA sequence: TGTGCTAGTGGTTTGGTGGGAAGGGGGCTAACAGGGTTAGGCTCCTACAATGAGCAGTTCTTC.

The rearrangement uses TRBV7-9 and TRBJ2-1; possibly TRBD2 for D (6 bases). Per the germline V gene, CDR1 is SEHNR and CDR2 is FQNEAQ (reference sequence). The germline V and J ends were trimmed by 1 base and 0 bases, with 13 bases remaining between them. The CDR3 spans 17 residues. The CDR3 loop is CASSLVGLTSSYNEQFF. Here the CDR3 DNA reads TGTGCCAGCAGCTTAGTCGGACTAACCAGCTCCTACAATGAGCAGTTCTTC.

Here the CDR3 reads CASRQGWGVNEQFF. CDR3 sequence (DNA): TGTGCCAGCAGGCAGGGTTGGGGCGTCAATGAGCAGTTCTTC. J is TRBJ2-1 and V is TRBV6-1, with D tentatively TRBD1 (5 bases). The germline V gene has CDR1 MNHNS and CDR2 SASEGT. This CDR3 region has 14 residues. Trimming took off 6 bases at V and 6 bases at J, with 15 bases between the two ends.

The chain has TRBV19 and TRBJ2-7; TRBD2 aligns across 9 bases. This CDR3 has 15 residues. Germline V lookup: CDR1 LNHDA, CDR2 SQIVND (reference sequence). Germline trimming cut 7 bases from V and 0 bases from J; bases unmatched to any gene: 7. The CDR3 region is CASTATSGPSYEQYF. In nucleotides, the CDR3 is TGTGCCAGTACTGCGACTAGCGGACCCTCCTACGAGCAGTACTTC.

This clone came up once. The rearrangement uses TRBV4-1 and TRBJ2-7; 7 nucleotides align to TRBD2. The CDR3 is 15 amino acids. Germline V CDR1 and CDR2: MGHRA, YSYEKL. V was clipped by 5 bases and J by 3 bases; unmatched bases: 10. The CDR3 coding sequence is TGCGCCAGCAGCGGAGGGCGACTAGCTTTCTACGAGCAGTACTTC. Protein product: CASSGGRLAFYEQYF.

V is TRBV4-1 and J is TRBJ2-1, with D uncertain. This CDR3 has 17 amino acids. Per the germline V gene, CDR1 is MGHRA and CDR2 is YSYEKL. V dropped 0 bases and J dropped 4 bases, with 16 bases sitting between them. The CDR3 sequence: CASSQETAVNAYNEQFF. As DNA, the CDR3 is TGCGCCAGCAGCCAAGAGACTGCCGTGAATGCTTACAATGAGCAGTTCTTC.

The V gene is TRBV11-2, the J gene TRBJ1-5; possibly TRBD1 for D (5 bases). V shed 5 bases and J shed 5 bases, with 7 bases lying between them. Germline V CDR1 and CDR2: SGHAT, FQNNGV. The CDR3 loop spans 12 amino acids. This CDR3 reads CASSRGDQPQHF. Written as DNA, the CDR3 is TGTGCCAGCAGCCGGGGGGATCAGCCCCAGCATTTT.

To note about this clone: The junction departs from the called germline gene at one end, perhaps through a read error. This chain connects TRBV2 to TRBJ2-7, with TRBD1 identical over 8 bases. CDR1 and CDR2 (germline): SNHLY, FYNNEI. The CDR3 is made up of 16 amino acids. The CDR3 protein is CASTEPGQVNSYEQYF. In DNA form, the CDR3 reads TGTGCCAGCACTGAACCGGGACAGGTGAACTCCTACGAGCAGTACTTC.

The chain employs TRBV5-8 and TRBJ1-5; no clear D gene. The CDR3 loop spans 18 amino acids. CDR1 and CDR2 (germline): SGHTS, YDEGEE. The V gene lost 4 bases and the J gene lost 1 base, with 21 bases spanning the gap. Here the CDR3 DNA reads TGTGCCAGCAGCCACGCGGGGTCTCTACCACTCAGCAATCAGCCCCAGCATTTT. Protein sequence: CASSHAGSLPLSNQPQHF.

V usage is TRBV18 and J usage is TRBJ2-7, with 7 bases lining up with TRBD1. J gave up 0 bases and V 3 bases, and 5 bases lay outside the gene matches. The germline V gene has CDR1 KGHSH and CDR2 LQKENI. The CDR3 is 15 amino acids. The chain's CDR3 is CASSPRGGGSYEQYF. For the CDR3, the DNA is TGTGCCAGCTCACCCCGAGGGGGCGGCTCCTACGAGCAGTACTTC.

The chain employs TRBV25-1 and TRBJ2-2; maybe TRBD2 (6 bases). Trimming left V 1 base short and J 6 bases short, with 9 bases between. This CDR3 comprises 14 residues. Germline loops: CDR1 MGHDK, CDR2 SYGVNS. In DNA, the CDR3 is TGTGCCAGCAGTGAATCTGGGGGGTCCGGGGAGCTGTTTTTT. Translated: CASSESGGSGELFF.

The V and J genes are TRBV7-2 and TRBJ2-7, with 8 positions matching TRBD1. Germline V lookup: CDR1 SGHTA, CDR2 FQGNSA. Germline trimming cut 0 bases from V and 2 bases from J; bases unmatched to any gene: 3. This CDR3 has 15 residues. The CDR3 sequence: CASSLAGTGPYEQYF. CDR3 DNA: TGTGCCAGCAGCTTAGCGGGGACAGGCCCCTACGAGCAGTACTTC.

The V call is TRBV5-8, the J call TRBJ1-6; TRBD1 matches at 10 bases. Germline CDR1 and CDR2: SGHTS and YDEGEE. The CDR3 has 16 amino acids. V shed 0 bases and J 6 bases; nucleotides not matched to a gene: 3. CDR3 amino acids: CASSLDGTGVNSPLHF. The CDR3 DNA is TGTGCCAGCAGCTTGGATGGGACAGGGGTTAATTCACCCCTCCACTTT.

This rearrangement joins TRBV28 to TRBJ1-2; D is uncertain. Between the trimmed V and J ends, which lost 6 bases and 3 bases, there was a span of 17 bases. The CDR3 sequence is 15 residues long. Germline V gene data show CDR1 as MDHEN and CDR2 as SYDVKM. The DNA for the CDR3 is TGTGCCAGCAGATCATCTGGGCCGATGGACTATGGCTACACCTTC. Amino acid sequence: CASRSSGPMDYGYTF.

V and J are TRBV5-1 and TRBJ2-5; 8 bases match TRBD1. The V and J ends lost 0 bases and 5 bases, in that order; junction bases with no gene match: 6. Germline CDR1 and CDR2: SGHRS and YFSETQ. The CDR3 totals 15 residues. DNA of the CDR3: TGCGCCAGCAGCTTGGGGTCAGGGGGCCTCGAGACCCAGTACTTC. Residues: CASSLGSGGLETQYF.

V is TRBV5-6 and J is TRBJ2-7; D gene unclear. The germline V gene encodes CDR1 SGHDT and CDR2 YYEEEE. This CDR3 contains 13 residues. V was shortened by 2 bases and J by 0 bases, with 6 bases between the two germline ends. Written as DNA, the CDR3 is TGTGCCAGCAGCTTTAGTTACTCCTACGAGCAGTACTTC. Translated: CASSFSYSYEQYF. The full variable domain, in which reference TRBV5-6 and TRBJ2-7 provide the parts outside the CDR3, is DAGVTQSPTHLIKTRGQQVTLRCSPKSGHDTVSWYQQALGQGPQFIFQYYEEEERQRGNFPDRFSGHQFPNYSSELNVNALLLGDSALYLCASSFSYSYEQYFGPGTRLTVT.

Comment on this clone: An end of the junction does not agree with germline; a read error may underlie this. V usage is TRBV9 and J usage is TRBJ2-2; D not resolved. In germline, CDR1 is SGDLS, CDR2 YYNGEE. The CDR3 has 13 residues. The CDR3 DNA is TGTGCCAGCAGCGTAGGGAGTCCCGGCGAGCTGTTTTTT. Its translation: CASSVGSPGELFF.

The chain links TRBV7-9 to TRBJ2-3; tentatively, D is TRBD1 (6 bases). The ends were cut back, 0 bases at V and 2 bases at J, with 9 bases in the middle. The V gene's germline CDR1 is SEHNR and CDR2 FQNEAQ (reference sequence). The length of the CDR3 is 15 residues. The CDR3 sequence is CASSLAGANTDTQYF. The DNA of the CDR3 is TGTGCCAGCAGCTTAGCGGGGGCCAACACAGATACGCAGTATTTT.

The chain carries TRBV9 and TRBJ2-1, with TRBD1 as a possible D gene (6 bases). The CDR3 covers 18 residues. Germline CDR1 SGDLS, CDR2 YYNGEE. Between the trimmed V and J ends, which lost 4 bases and 5 bases, there was a span of 25 bases. This CDR3 reads CASSPRQANVAFDNEQFF. CDR3 sequence (DNA): TGTGCCAGCAGCCCCCGACAGGCAAATGTGGCCTTCGACAATGAGCAGTTCTTC.

The V and J genes are TRBV19 and TRBJ1-1; 9 positions agree with TRBD1. This CDR3 comprises 15 residues. With 9 bases clipped from V and 1 base from J, the junction kept 9 bases outside the gene matches. Germline V gives CDR1 LNHDA, CDR2 SQIVND (reference sequence). CDR3: CASKLQGASNTEAFF. CDR3 DNA: TGTGCCAGCAAACTACAGGGGGCCTCGAACACTGAAGCTTTCTTT.

The chain combines TRBV7-9 with TRBJ2-7, with 10 bases fitting TRBD2. The CDR3 is made up of 15 amino acids. CDR1 is SEHNR and CDR2 is FQNEAQ in the germline V gene (reference sequence). After removal of 2 bases from V and 1 base from J, the junction contained 2 bases not matched to a gene. The CDR3 DNA follows: TGTGCCAGCAGCTTAACGGGACTAGCGTCCTACGAGCAGTACTTC. Its protein is CASSLTGLASYEQYF.

The gene calls are TRBV19 and TRBJ2-1; D possibly corresponds to TRBD2 (6 bases). Germline V lookup: CDR1 LNHDA, CDR2 SQIVND (reference sequence). The germline V and J ends were trimmed by 6 bases and 3 bases, with 18 bases remaining between them. The CDR3 loop spans 16 amino acids. The CDR3 DNA sequence: TGTGCCAGTAGCCGGAGGAGGGAACTACTCTACAATGAGCAGTTCTTC. It is translated as CASSRRRELLYNEQFF.

The CDR3 DNA reads as TGCAGCGTTGAGCGTGTCGCGGAGCAGTTCTTC. Translation gives CSVERVAEQFF. The rearrangement links TRBV29-1 to TRBJ2-1; unclear D gene. V was shortened by 3 bases and J by 10 bases, with 10 bases between the two germline ends. Germline-derived CDR1 and CDR2 are SQVTM and ANQGSEA. There are 11 residues in the CDR3.

The J gene is TRBJ1-4, the V gene TRBV6-6; no clear D gene. Germline V gene data show CDR1 as MNHNY and CDR2 as SVGAGI (reference sequence). The CDR3 totals 16 residues. Trimming took 6 bases from V and 0 from J, leaving 14 bases between them. The CDR3 reads CASRTVTFATNEKLFF. The DNA for the CDR3 is TGTGCCAGCAGGACGGTGACATTCGCAACTAATGAAAAACTGTTTTTT.

The chain joins TRBV6-5 to TRBJ2-1, with 7 bases that match TRBD2. Per germline, CDR1 MNHEY and CDR2 SVGAGI. The CDR3 runs to 15 residues. V lost 2 bases to trimming and J lost 3 bases; unmatched junction nucleotides: 4. The CDR3 reads CASSYKGTIYNEQFF. The CDR3 DNA reads as TGTGCCAGCAGTTACAAGGGGACTATCTACAATGAGCAGTTCTTC.

CDR3 sequence reads: CASSLPPSGSSYEQYF. CDR3 coding DNA: TGCGCCAGCAGCTTACCTCCCAGTGGGAGCTCCTACGAGCAGTACTTC. The chain combines TRBV4-1 with TRBJ2-7; D is perhaps TRBD2 (5 bases). In germline, CDR1 is MGHRA, CDR2 YSYEKL. This CDR3 spans 16 amino acids. V was pared by 5 bases and J by 0 bases, with 17 bases between.